The 32 T cell receptor beta chains below come from one sample, sequenced in a study of early T cells in non-severe SARS-CoV-2 infection. From the 5' RACE reads, TCRdb called clonotypes with MiXCR, one entry per CDR3 protein. The sample has around 82,000 distinct CDR3 sequences, about 11% seen once. Material for sequencing was whole blood. Receptors were obtained from an adult who was a healthcare worker with PCR-confirmed SARS-CoV-2 infection or an uninfected control (not recorded which).

This clonotype was recorded a few times. The rearrangement joins TRBV5-6 to TRBJ1-5, with D hard to call. The germline V gene has CDR1 SGHDT and CDR2 YYEEEE. V was cut by 5 bases and J by 0 bases, with 9 bases left in between. This CDR3 region has 14 residues. CDR3 DNA sequence: TGTGCCAGCAGTAGGACGGTTAGCAATCAGCCCCAGCATTTT. It codes for CASSRTVSNQPQHF. Supplemented by reference TRBV5-6 and TRBJ1-5, the full variable domain reads DAGVTQSPTHLIKTRGQQVTLRCSPKSGHDTVSWYQQALGQGPQFIFQYYEEEERQRGNFPDRFSGHQFPNYSSELNVNALLLGDSALYLCASSRTVSNQPQHFGDGTRLSIL.

This clonotype was detected many times. The chain uses TRBV29-1 and TRBJ1-2; the D gene is possibly TRBD1 (6 bases). This CDR3 comprises 12 residues. V lost 6 bases to trimming and J lost 2 bases, with 10 bases between them. Per germline, CDR1 SQVTM and CDR2 ANQGSEA. In nucleotides, the CDR3 is TGCAGCGTGAGGGACAACAACTATGGCTACACCTTC. Translated, it gives CSVRDNNYGYTF.

This clonotype was detected ten times or more. This chain links TRBV6-5 with TRBJ2-2; D is unresolved. The CDR3 is 13 residues long. With 2 bases removed from V and 6 bases from J, the gap between germline ends came to 7 bases. Per the germline V gene, CDR1 is MNHEY and CDR2 is SVGAGI. CDR3 sequence: CASSYRAAGELFF. The CDR3, as DNA: TGTGCCAGCAGTTACCGGGCAGCCGGGGAGCTGTTTTTT.

This clonotype was picked up a small number of times. The V gene is TRBV6-5, the J gene TRBJ2-3, with 7 positions matching TRBD2. Trimming cost V 0 bases and J 2 bases; bases outside gene matches: 5. This CDR3 contains 16 residues. The germline gives CDR1 MNHEY, CDR2 SVGAGI. The CDR3 nucleotides read TGTGCCAGCAGTTACTCCTGGGGGGGAACCACAGATACGCAGTATTTT. Protein product: CASSYSWGGTTDTQYF.

This clonotype was found a few times. The chain links TRBV19 to TRBJ1-2; D call uncertain. Germline V lookup: CDR1 LNHDA, CDR2 SQIVND (reference sequence). V lost 0 bases to trimming and J lost 8 bases, with 7 bases between them. The CDR3 is 12 residues long. CDR3 sequence reads: CASSIDPNGYTF. CDR3 in DNA: TGTGCCAGTAGTATAGACCCCAACGGCTACACCTTC. The full variable domain, in which reference TRBV19 and TRBJ1-2 provide the parts outside the CDR3, is DGGITQSPKYLFRKEGQNVTLSCEQNLNHDAMYWYRQDPGQGLRLIYYSQIVNDFQKGDIAEGYSVSREKKESFPLTVTSAQKNPTAFYLCASSIDPNGYTFGSGTRLTVV.

At least ten counts were recorded for this clonotype. The chain employs TRBV10-2 and TRBJ2-7; D assignment may be TRBD1 or TRBD2 (6 bases each). The CDR3 length is 11 residues. Deletions cut 8 bases from V and 6 bases from J, with 11 bases between. The V gene's germline CDR1 is WSHSY and CDR2 SAAADI. CDR3 nucleotide sequence: TGCGCCAGCCGGAAGGGGGGCGAGCAGTACTTC. Protein sequence: CASRKGGEQYF.

This clonotype occurred a few times. The rearrangement uses TRBV5-6 and TRBJ1-2; TRBD1 might be the D (5 bases). V gave up 3 bases and J gave up 5 bases, with 11 bases separating them. The germline V gene encodes CDR1 SGHDT and CDR2 YYEEEE. The CDR3 spans 13 residues. The DNA of the CDR3 is TGTGCCAGCAGCTCACCCAGACAGTATGGCTACACCTTC. Amino acids: CASSSPRQYGYTF. The complete variable domain, with remaining parts taken from reference TRBV5-6 and TRBJ1-2, reads DAGVTQSPTHLIKTRGQQVTLRCSPKSGHDTVSWYQQALGQGPQFIFQYYEEEERQRGNFPDRFSGHQFPNYSSELNVNALLLGDSALYLCASSSPRQYGYTFGSGTRLTVV.

The chain couples TRBV3-1 to TRBJ1-1; D not resolved. Trimming removed 4 bases from V and 3 bases from J, with 9 bases in between. Germline V gives CDR1 LGHDT, CDR2 YNNKEL (reference sequence). There are 13 residues in the CDR3. Here the CDR3 reads CASSPLSDTEAFF. The CDR3 coding sequence is TGTGCCAGCAGCCCTCTTTCGGACACTGAAGCTTTCTTT. The full variable domain, rest sourced from reference TRBV3-1 and TRBJ1-1, is DTAVSQTPKYLVTQMGNDKSIKCEQNLGHDTMYWYKQDSKKFLKIMFSYNNKELIINETVPNRFSPKSPDKAHLNLHINSLELGDSAVYFCASSPLSDTEAFFGQGTRLTVV.

This clonotype was seen a handful of times. The chain has TRBV4-2 and TRBJ1-2; D is uncertain. With 4 bases removed from V and 2 bases from J, the gap between germline ends came to 5 bases. The CDR3 consists of 12 residues. Per the germline V gene, CDR1 is LGHNA and CDR2 is YNFKEQ. For the CDR3, the DNA is TGTGCCAGCAGCCGGGAAAACTATGGCTACACCTTC. This gives the protein CASSRENYGYTF.

There are a few counts of this clonotype. The V gene is TRBV6-2 or TRBV6-3, the J gene TRBJ1-2, with D maybe TRBD1 (6 bases). This CDR3 has 15 residues. Germline CDR1 and CDR2: MNHEY and SVGEGT. Trimming removed 2 bases from V and 2 bases from J, with 12 bases in between. CDR3 protein: CASSYPQGINYGYTF. CDR3 DNA sequence: TGTGCCAGCAGTTACCCCCAGGGGATCAACTATGGCTACACCTTC.

This clonotype has only a few counts. The V gene is TRBV18, the J gene TRBJ2-3, with a possible D match to TRBD2 (6 bases). The CDR3 runs to 14 residues. Deletions cut 3 bases from V and 0 bases from J, with 7 bases between. From germline, CDR1 is KGHSH and CDR2 LQKENI. CDR3 protein: CASSPTRSTDTQYF. As DNA, the CDR3 is TGTGCCAGCTCACCGACTAGAAGCACAGATACGCAGTATTTT.

V and J are TRBV4-1 and TRBJ1-6; the match to TRBD1 covers 7 bases. The V segment lost 0 bases and the J segment 14 bases; nucleotides outside the gene matches: 10. This CDR3 contains 15 residues. Germline lookup yields CDR1 MGHRA and CDR2 YSYEKL. The CDR3 loop is CASSQDEGARSSLHF. CDR3 coding DNA: TGCGCCAGCAGCCAAGATGAGGGGGCCCGCTCATCCCTCCACTTT.

This clonotype was recorded a few times. This rearrangement joins TRBV7-2 to TRBJ2-2; 10 nucleotides line up with TRBD1. With 5 bases clipped from V and 0 bases from J, the junction kept 12 bases outside the gene matches. The CDR3 length is 19 residues. Germline lookup yields CDR1 SGHTA and CDR2 FQGNSA. The CDR3 spells CASSPLGQGRLSNTGELFF. CDR3 coding DNA: TGTGCCAGCAGCCCCCTGGGACAGGGGCGACTCTCGAACACCGGGGAGCTGTTTTTT. The variable domain in full, completed from reference TRBV7-2 and TRBJ2-2, reads GAGVSQSPSNKVTEKGKDVELRCDPISGHTALYWYRQSLGQGLEFLIYFQGNSAPDKSGLPSDRFSAERTGGSVSTLTIQRTQQEDSAVYLCASSPLGQGRLSNTGELFFGEGSRLTVL.

This clonotype was counted a few times. CDR3 bases: TGTGCCAGCAGTGTGGGACTGGATGCCTCTCGGGAGAATACGCAGTATTTT. Translating gives CASSVGLDASRENTQYF. This chain links TRBV2 with TRBJ2-3; a possible D gene is TRBD2 (6 bases). Trimming left V 4 bases short and J 7 bases short, with 24 bases between. The germline CDR1 and CDR2 sequences are SNHLY and FYNNEI. The CDR3 runs 17 residues.

This clonotype was recorded many times. This chain links TRBV9 with TRBJ2-7, with TRBD1 as a possible D gene (6 bases). V lost 0 bases to trimming and J lost 3 bases, with 22 bases between them. This CDR3 is built from 18 residues. Germline assignment: CDR1 SGDLS and CDR2 YYNGEE. CDR3 loop: CASSVGLGSGQRYYEQYF. The CDR3 coding sequence is TGTGCCAGCAGCGTAGGTTTGGGTAGTGGACAGCGTTACTACGAGCAGTACTTC.

This chain links TRBV11-2 with TRBJ2-7, with 8 bases matching TRBD2. Germline-derived CDR1 and CDR2 are SGHAT and FQNNGV. The CDR3 totals 16 residues. The ends lost 2 bases at V and 2 bases at J; junction bases unmatched: 8. The CDR3 loop reads CASSLTAGVSPYEQYF. The CDR3 region has the DNA TGTGCCAGCAGCTTAACAGCGGGGGTATCCCCCTACGAGCAGTACTTC.

This clonotype showed up just a few times. The rearrangement uses TRBV7-3 and TRBJ2-3; weak D call: TRBD2 (6 bases). This CDR3 region has 15 residues. The germline V gene encodes CDR1 SGHTA and CDR2 FQGTGA. Trimming removed 2 bases at V and 2 bases at J, with 11 bases between. This CDR3 reads CASSLAGNPTDTQYF. CDR3 DNA sequence: TGTGCCAGCAGCTTAGCGGGGAACCCCACAGATACGCAGTATTTT. Complete variable domain (other parts from reference TRBV7-3 and TRBJ2-3): GAGVSQTPSNKVTEKGKYVELRCDPISGHTALYWYRQSLGQGPEFLIYFQGTGAADDSGLPNDRFFAVRPEGSVSTLKIQRTERGDSAVYLCASSLAGNPTDTQYFGPGTRLTVL.

This chain joins TRBV19 and TRBJ2-3; D uncertain. V lost 5 bases and J lost 2, with 8 bases in between. Per the germline V gene, CDR1 is LNHDA and CDR2 is SQIVND (reference sequence). The CDR3 extends over 13 amino acids. CDR3 bases: TGTGCCAGTAGTGTCAGAGCCACAGATACGCAGTATTTT. Translating it yields CASSVRATDTQYF.

This clonotype was counted a few times. This rearrangement joins TRBV29-1 to TRBJ1-1; D not certain. Germline V CDR1 and CDR2: SQVTM, ANQGSEA. The length of the CDR3 is 11 residues. V lost 7 bases and J 2 bases, leaving 8 bases between the germline ends. The CDR3 sequence is CSGAQNTEAFF. DNA for the CDR3: TGCAGCGGCGCACAAAACACTGAAGCTTTCTTT.

This clonotype was counted a few times. This rearrangement joins TRBV18 to TRBJ1-5, with D perhaps matching TRBD1 (6 bases). The germline V gene has CDR1 KGHSH and CDR2 LQKENI. V lost 1 base and J lost 5, with 12 bases in between. CDR3 size: 15 residues. The CDR3 spells CASSPRGGRDQPQHF. CDR3 in DNA: TGTGCCAGCTCACCACGGGGGGGCAGGGATCAGCCCCAGCATTTT. Supplemented by reference TRBV18 and TRBJ1-5, the full variable domain reads NAGVMQNPRHLVRRRGQEARLRCSPMKGHSHVYWYRQLPEEGLKFMVYLQKENIIDESGMPKERFSAEFPKEGPSILRIQQVVRGDSAAYFCASSPRGGRDQPQHFGDGTRLSIL.

This clonotype was seen at least ten times. V is TRBV7-9 and J is TRBJ1-1; possible D gene TRBD1, 6 bases. Germline CDR1 SEHNR, CDR2 FQNEAQ (reference sequence). The CDR3 consists of 14 residues. Trimming shortened V by 5 bases and J by 6 bases, and 16 bases separated the two germline ends. The CDR3 loop is CASSVGHQEAEAFF. The CDR3 DNA follows: TGTGCCAGCAGCGTGGGACACCAGGAGGCTGAAGCTTTCTTT.

In the case of this clonotype: Just one base apart from a much larger clone, this may be a read error. The missing conserved phenylalanine or tryptophan at the end of this CDR3 makes a read error likely. The V gene is TRBV29-1, the J gene TRBJ1-1; a weak D match, TRBD1 (6 bases). This CDR3 region has 12 residues. Per the germline V gene, CDR1 is SQVTM and CDR2 is ANQGSEA. V lost 6 bases to trimming and J lost 1 base, with 9 bases between them. This CDR3 reads CSVGHENTEAFL. The CDR3 region has the DNA TGCAGCGTGGGACATGAGAACACTGAAGCTTTCCTT.

The V call is TRBV20-1, the J call TRBJ2-1; the D call may be TRBD1 or TRBD2 (5 bases each). Trimming shortened V by 6 bases and J by 8 bases, and 14 bases separated the two germline ends. This CDR3 region has 12 residues. The germline V gene has CDR1 DFQATT and CDR2 SNEGSKA (reference sequence). The CDR3 DNA follows: TGCAGTGCAAATAAACGGGACGATGAGCAGTTCTTC. Protein: CSANKRDDEQFF.

This clonotype was detected ten times or more. V gene TRBV6-1 combines with J gene TRBJ1-1; D may be TRBD1 (5 bases). CDR3 size: 17 residues. The V and J ends lost 7 bases and 0 bases respectively, with 21 bases between them. From germline, CDR1 is MNHNS and CDR2 SASEGT. Written as DNA, the CDR3 is TGTGCCAGCAAGCCGGGCTCGGCAGGGAGGGTGAACACTGAAGCTTTCTTT. As protein: CASKPGSAGRVNTEAFF.

This clonotype was seen just once. One junction end does not reproduce the germline sequence, and a read error may be involved. The gene calls are TRBV20-1 and TRBJ2-7; D possibly corresponds to TRBD1 (6 bases). The germline V gene encodes CDR1 DFQATT and CDR2 SNEGSKA (reference sequence). This CDR3 has 14 amino acids. In DNA, the CDR3 is TGCAGTGCTAGTCTACAGGGATCAGCCTACGAGCAGCACTTC. Translation gives CSASLQGSAYEQHF.

This clonotype appeared many times. This chain joins TRBV7-2 and TRBJ2-3; D is perhaps TRBD2 (5 bases). V was cut by 3 bases and J by 2 bases, with 12 bases left in between. This CDR3 contains 15 residues. Germline lookup yields CDR1 SGHTA and CDR2 FQGNSA. CDR3 nucleotide sequence: TGTGCCAGCAGCTTGAGCCTAGCCTTCACAGATACGCAGTATTTT. The encoded protein is CASSLSLAFTDTQYF.

The CDR3 reads CSAPDGLYGYTF. CDR3 in DNA: TGCAGTGCTCCCGACGGCCTATATGGCTACACCTTC. V usage is TRBV20-1 and J usage is TRBJ1-2; D uncertain. The CDR3 sequence is 12 residues long. The V end was cut by 5 bases, the J end by 5 bases, with 12 bases between. Germline assignment: CDR1 DFQATT and CDR2 SNEGSKA (reference sequence).

This clonotype appeared many times. This chain links TRBV7-2 with TRBJ1-1; TRBD1 matches 7 bases. The CDR3 is 15 amino acids. Per germline, CDR1 SGHTA and CDR2 FQGNSA. The J segment lost 5 bases and the V segment lost 5 bases, leaving 11 bases of the junction unmatched. The CDR3 bases are TGTGCCAGCAGCCCAGGGGGGACTACGGGGACTGAAGCTTTCTTT. This codes for CASSPGGTTGTEAFF.

Only a few counts were recorded for this clonotype. This rearrangement joins TRBV7-2 to TRBJ1-2, with a possible D match to TRBD1 (5 bases). The CDR3 is 13 amino acids. Trimming left V 4 bases short and J 4 bases short, with 10 bases between. In germline, CDR1 is SGHTA, CDR2 FQGNSA. CDR3 in amino acids: CASSSVGAYGYTF. The CDR3 bases are TGTGCCAGCAGCTCCGTTGGGGCCTATGGCTACACCTTC.

This clonotype was detected many times. The chain combines TRBV7-2 with TRBJ2-7; 7 bases agree with TRBD1. The CDR3 is 14 amino acids. The trim removed 4 bases at V and 1 base at J, leaving 4 bases unmatched. Germline assignment: CDR1 SGHTA and CDR2 FQGNSA. CDR3 loop: CASSSMGQSYEQYF. CDR3 bases: TGTGCCAGCAGCTCAATGGGACAGTCCTACGAGCAGTACTTC.

The chain combines TRBV11-1 with TRBJ2-3; D might be TRBD1 (6 bases). The V end lost 5 bases, the J end lost 3 bases, and 18 bases lay between the germline ends. CDR1 SGHAT and CDR2 FQDESV come from the germline V gene (reference sequence). The CDR3 runs 16 residues. In DNA, the CDR3 is TGTGCCAGCAGCCTCCGTGCCCCTCAGGGGACAGATACGCAGTATTTT. This translates into CASSLRAPQGTDTQYF. Combining the CDR3 with reference TRBV11-1 and TRBJ2-3 gives the whole variable domain EAEVAQSPRYKITEKSQAVAFWCDPISGHATLYWYRQILGQGPELLVQFQDESVVDDSQLPKDRFSAERLKGVDSTLKIQPAELGDSAMYLCASSLRAPQGTDTQYFGPGTRLTVL.

This clonotype was recorded at least ten times. The chain recombines TRBV2 with TRBJ1-1, with D maybe TRBD1 (5 bases). In germline, CDR1 is SNHLY, CDR2 FYNNEI. Trimming shortened V by 8 bases and J by 5 bases, and 15 bases separated the two germline ends. This CDR3 spans 13 amino acids. DNA of the CDR3: TGTGCCAGCGTCCTAGGGGTTGAGACTGAAGCTTTCTTT. It yields the protein CASVLGVETEAFF. Combining the CDR3 with reference TRBV2 and TRBJ1-1 gives the whole variable domain EPEVTQTPSHQVTQMGQEVILRCVPISNHLYFYWYRQILGQKVEFLVSFYNNEISEKSEIFDDQFSVERPDGSNFTLKIRSTKLEDSAMYFCASVLGVETEAFFGQGTRLTVV.